This T cell receptor (beta chain) was documented in a study of cytomegalovirus exposure and HLA in healthy donors listed by TCRdb under 2017. Regarding the complete study: According to an earlier analysis of 450 to 650 of the donors, some 170 million T cells yielded 90 million to 140 million unique TCR beta sequences and about 300 Gb of sequence data. Every repertoire in the discovery cohort had been generated on one and the same sequencing platform. The number of typed donors differed by locus: about 629-630 for A, B, C, DRB1 and DQB1; approximately 520 for DQA1; 606 for DPA1; and 400 to 480 for DPB1. Rather than using new phenotypic data, the later analysis identified candidate immune exposures from TCR beta sequences and from how often those sequences occurred across donors. Using immunosequencing, the study profiled T cell repertoires from fewer than 700 subjects and related those repertoires to cytomegalovirus serostatus. In a later genetic analysis, genome-wide SNP genotypes for 398 of the 666 donors were used, and that subset was treated as a discovery cohort. The genetic ancestry cluster associated with self-reported Caucasian donors included 81% of the 350 to 500 genotyped donors. Because of strong linkage in the cohort, four to six DR-DQ haplotypes were treated as single units for association and clustering. Class I and class II HLA loci were covered by the typing at four-digit resolution. To decide whether each TCR beta V gene segment behaved as functional or pseudogenic, an earlier analysis of approximately 600 of the donors relied on high-throughput TCR beta sequencing. The study aimed to test whether cataloging public T cell receptors could reveal signatures of past pathogen exposure. Roughly 300 gigabases of sequencing data and 70 million to 85 million unique TCR sequences were included in an early release covering roughly 600 HLA-typed donors. In addition to the first cohort of 666 subjects, a separate validation cohort of approximately 130 different subjects was used. To predict cytomegalovirus infection status, the study combined high-throughput TCR immunosequencing, statistical association of individual TCRs with disease status, and machine learning. On average, roughly 200,000 unique TCR beta nucleotide sequences were sequenced per donor among about 400 genotyped donors of the cohort, with roughly 18% of those sequences being non-productive. A later analysis re-analyzed previously published TCR beta repertoires from 650 to 800 donors and added high-resolution HLA genotyping to study TCR occurrence patterns. Donor age, sex, ethnicity and CMV serostatus were compiled together with the repertoire data. Beyond this particular receptor, the publication reports: According to a later analysis, TCR association rates differed among HLA loci, with DRB1 alleles showing the most associated TCRs and HLA-C alleles showing the fewest. The authors suggested that the approach could potentially be extended to other disease states and immunological phenotypes. Assigning TCR associations to individual alleles was difficult when HLA alleles, especially DR and DQ, strongly co-occurred. Roughly uniform sequencing depth across donors was assumed in presence/absence analyses, although this assumption may not hold. Correlated functional status among segregating V segments might reflect linkage disequilibrium, but an unknown experimental factor could not be ruled out. In a later genetic analysis, a missense DCLRE1C variant was associated with V-gene and J-gene trimming of TCR beta chains, and the association was replicated in an independent cohort. Across donors, most TCR sequences were observed very rarely, whereas some public TCRs were present in many individuals. For the cohort, immune exposure information was limited to CMV serostatus. Cytomegalovirus status was reported to be diagnosed by the classifier with high specificity and sensitivity in both the original and validation cohorts. In a later analysis, some 17,000 TCR beta sequences were associated with specific HLA alleles at a false discovery rate of 0.05. In a later analysis, HLA-associated TCR beta chains showed more clonal expansion and lower generation probabilities than non-associated chains that were equally common. According to a later genetic analysis, donors in an Asian-associated ancestry cluster had fewer N-insertions in productive TCRs than the approximately 610-donor mean. A later analysis reported that several top co-occurrence clusters appeared linked to parvovirus B19, influenza, CMV and Epstein-Barr virus. The earlier analysis of approximately 560 of the donors excluded roughly 17 rarely observed V segments, including chromosome 9 orphons, because counts were too low. Three of the identified cytomegalovirus-associated TCR beta chains were confirmed in vitro to be specific for cytomegalovirus antigens. The study gave a list of 150 to 200 TCR beta chains associated with cytomegalovirus. The 87-base-pair reads could not distinguish some IMGT-functional V segments, including TRBV6-2 and TRBV6-3, so those segments were excluded. In a later analysis, most CMV-associated TCR beta chains were found to appear HLA-restricted, with HLA associations seemingly driven largely by CMV exposure. Because some donors lacked HLA typing at each locus, the association tests relied only on the typed subset. A cluster of highly shared sequence variants was judged likely to be a technical artifact of the sequencing pipeline. The cohort was sequenced for TCR beta chains only, and without alpha or paired-chain data the features that could be detected were limited. An earlier analysis of 587 of the donors showed that most TCR beta V segments appeared in productive rearrangements either about 87% or about 30% of the time, which broadly matched IMGT annotations. A further reported finding was that TCR beta sequences accurately predicted the HLA-A and HLA-B alleles for most subjects in the first cohort.

In total, around 600 healthy bone marrow donors made up the cohort. All cohort members were sampled while nominally healthy, although unrecorded immune exposures were likely present. The donor was CMV seropositive and belonged to the group of some 290 seropositive cohort members. A peripheral blood sample was collected from each donor, and TCR beta sequencing was performed on peripheral blood mononuclear cells. The Qiagen DNeasy Blood Extraction Kit was used to extract genomic DNA from the blood cell samples. The library was obtained by the immunoSEQ multiplex PCR assay. For the multiplex PCR, a mixture combining 60 forward primers for TCR Vbeta segments and 13 reverse primers for TCR Jbeta segments was used. Amplification of the CDR3 region of rearranged TCR beta genes was performed with a multiplex PCR assay on genomic DNA. On the Illumina HiSeq System, the amplified TCR beta libraries were sequenced as 87-base-pair reads. Per the authors' processing: Across the roughly 640 repertoires, a later analysis counted some 80 million unique TCR beta chains, 9.5 million to 13 million of which were shared by at least two donors. A nearest-neighbor algorithm error-corrected the raw reads and collapsed the reads into unique sequences, merging closely related sequences to remove PCR and sequencing errors. To assign V, D and J gene segments, CDR3 sequences were aligned to IMGT reference sequences. For a sequence to be retained, a match of at least six nucleotides was required to both a V gene segment and a J gene segment. A rearrangement counted as productive if the CDR3 had no stop codons and remained in frame with V and J, and every other rearrangement counted as non-productive. CDR3 was defined according to IMGT convention as the region running from the second conserved V-encoded cysteine to the conserved J-encoded phenylalanine. The earlier analysis of roughly 590 of the donors excluded any sequence lacking an unambiguous match to a single V gene segment. In an earlier analysis of approximately 550 of the donors, V segments were called functional above 56.7% productive rearrangements and were called segregating when the between-donor standard deviation exceeded 5%. To diagnose cytomegalovirus status from the catalog of TCR beta chain sequences, a statistical classification framework was built. V and J gene assignment, in a later analysis, came from comparing TCR nucleotide sequences with IMGT/GENE-DB human TR gene sequences. The TCRdist pipeline was used in a later analysis to assign CDR3 sequences and most-parsimonious VDJ recombination scenarios. In a later analysis, each TCR beta chain was defined by its CDR3 amino acid sequence together with its V-gene family, and reads without a unique V-gene family were excluded. As a way to deal with suspected cross-contamination and a sequencing artifact, a later analysis dropped 592 nucleotide sequences that were highly shared and had low generation probability. A later analysis calculated a clonal expansion index for each public chain from normalized within-repertoire ranks of inferred template counts. Generation probabilities in a later analysis came from a VDJ recombination model fitted to out-of-frame rearrangements, and those results were checked against IGoR. Hypergeometric tests were used in a later analysis to score TCR-TCR, TCR-HLA and TCR-CMV co-occurrence, with a repertoire-size bias correction applied to the TCR pairs. False discovery rates were estimated in a later analysis by permuting HLA or CMV assignments 20 times. A later analysis grouped co-occurring TCRs with DBSCAN, adding TCRdist sequence similarity when clustering within HLA-allele-positive subsets. Co-occurrence clustering excluded repertoires with fewer than 30,000 or more than 120,000 public chains, plus five with anomalous nucleotide sharing. TCRdb retrieved this table from immuneACCESS and kept in-frame rearrangements only. Not all clones are present; in checked studies, unresolved V genes account for under half, and no reason is known for the remainder. The V and J calls and clone size are taken from that table; D and trimming were inferred from the DNA. This sample lists 150,000 to 250,000 clones; roughly 78% were detected once. The ten largest clones capture approximately 1.5% of the sample.

As for this clone: It lacks a known antigen. It has no much larger one-base neighbor in the sample; base qualities were not kept.

Via the germline V gene, CDR1 is LGHNA and CDR2 YSLEER. Germline trimming: 0 bases from V, 7 bases from J; junction bases outside gene matches: 7. Taken from cysteine to phenylalanine, the CDR3 has 16 residues. CDR3 DNA only is kept here, 48 bases in frame from base 1. The chain is encoded by TRBV4-3 joined to TRBJ2-1, with 9 bases matching TRBD2. Specimen: PBMCs. This TCR was recovered from a girl aged 5-17 years in good health and CMV-seropositive. CDR3 reads: CASSQDSSGARNEQFF. The bases read TGCGCCAGCAGCCAAGATTCTAGCGGGGCTAGAAATGAGCAGTTCTTC.